A single sample is the source of the 2 T cell receptor beta chains below, sequenced in a study of blood T cell repertoires in COVID-19 (dated by TCRdb to between 2020 and 2021). Libraries were made using the immunoSEQ multiplex PCR assay. TCRdb provides this immuneACCESS table in a form limited to in-frame rearrangements. Some clones are lacking; in checked studies, under half of them reflect an unresolved V gene, and why the rest are absent is not known. The sample table contains 100,000 to 150,000 clones; only one count was recorded for roughly 80% of them. The ten largest clones represent about a sixth of the sample. Sequences were obtained from peripheral blood. All receptors come from a woman older than 75 with acute or convalescent COVID-19.

The rearrangement joins TRBV10-1 to TRBJ2-1; 10 bases align to TRBD2. This CDR3 has 14 residues. Losses at the gene ends were 2 bases for V and 5 bases for J; bases not matched to a gene: 0. CDR1 is WNHNN and CDR2 is SYGVQD in the germline V gene (reference sequence). CDR3 sequence reads: CASSELAGDNEQFF. The CDR3 coding sequence is TGCGCCAGCAGTGAGCTAGCGGGGGACAATGAGCAGTTCTTC.

The chain combines TRBV29-1 with TRBJ2-3; no firm D call. V lost 4 bases to trimming and J lost 2 bases, with 10 bases between them. Germline loops: CDR1 SQVTM, CDR2 ANQGSEA. This CDR3 has 13 residues. Here the CDR3 reads CSVVLRYTDTQYF. CDR3 in DNA: TGCAGCGTTGTACTGCGGTACACAGATACGCAGTATTTT.